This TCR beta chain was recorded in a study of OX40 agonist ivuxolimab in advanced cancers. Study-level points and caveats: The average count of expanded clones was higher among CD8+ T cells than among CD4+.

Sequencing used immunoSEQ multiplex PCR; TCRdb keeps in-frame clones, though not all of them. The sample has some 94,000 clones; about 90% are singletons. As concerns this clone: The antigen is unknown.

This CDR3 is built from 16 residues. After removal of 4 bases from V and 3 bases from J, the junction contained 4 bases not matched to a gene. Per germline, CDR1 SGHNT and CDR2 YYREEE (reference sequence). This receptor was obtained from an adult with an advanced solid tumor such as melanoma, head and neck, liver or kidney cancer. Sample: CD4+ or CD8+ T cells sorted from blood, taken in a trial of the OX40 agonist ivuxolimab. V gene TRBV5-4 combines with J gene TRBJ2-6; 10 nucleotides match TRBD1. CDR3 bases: TGTGCCAGCAGCCGGACAGGGGGTTATGGGGCCAACGTCCTGACTTTC. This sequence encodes CASSRTGGYGANVLTF.